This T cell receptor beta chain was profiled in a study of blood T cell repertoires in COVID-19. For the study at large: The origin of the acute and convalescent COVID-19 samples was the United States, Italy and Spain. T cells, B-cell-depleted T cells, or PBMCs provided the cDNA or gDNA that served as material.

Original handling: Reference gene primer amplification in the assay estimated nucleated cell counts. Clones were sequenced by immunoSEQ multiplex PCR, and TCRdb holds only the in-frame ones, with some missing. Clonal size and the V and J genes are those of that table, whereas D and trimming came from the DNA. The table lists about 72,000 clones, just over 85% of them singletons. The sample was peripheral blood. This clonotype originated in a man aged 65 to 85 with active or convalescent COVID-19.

The CDR3 region has the DNA TGCGCCAGCAGCCAAGACGAGGGGGCTATCTATGGCTACACCTTC. Translating it yields CASSQDEGAIYGYTF. The chain combines TRBV4-1 with TRBJ1-2; 7 positions agree with TRBD1. V lost 0 bases to trimming and J lost 4 bases; unmatched junction nucleotides: 5. Germline assignment: CDR1 MGHRA and CDR2 YSYEKL. This CDR3 spans 15 amino acids.